Listed below are T cell receptor beta chains from one sample, sequenced in a study of blood T cell repertoires in COVID-19. The table came from immunoSEQ multiplex PCR; TCRdb's copy has only in-frame clones and leaves some out. The repertoire holds some 350,000 clones, about 90% seen once, with around 3.3% in the top ten. Input material: peripheral blood. These receptors were obtained from a woman between 18 and 29 years old who had recovered from COVID-19. The CDR3 runs from the conserved cysteine through the conserved F or W. The order of the fields is D gene, V gene, J gene, clone size, CDR3 protein, CDR3 DNA. The D gene is left open where the match is weak. Clone size, where shown, is once, few, many, or a class for clones that have expanded.

>TRBD2|TRBV7-9|TRBJ2-2|-
CASSLWVAGETGELFF
TGTGCCAGCAGCTTATGGGTAGCGGGAGAAACCGGGGAGCTGTTTTTT
>-|TRBV10-1|TRBJ2-2|once
CASSESIRDSNTGELFF
TGCGCCAGCAGTGAGTCCATCCGGGACTCCAACACCGGGGAGCTGTTTTTT
>-|TRBV3-1/TRBV3-2|TRBJ2-6|-
CASSLTGTAYSGANVLTF
TGTGCCAGCAGCCTAACGGGAACGGCTTACTCTGGGGCCAACGTCCTGACTTTC
>TRBD2|TRBV4-1|TRBJ2-2|-
CASSARGTSETTGELFF
TGCGCCAGCAGCGCTCGGGGGACTAGCGAGACCACCGGGGAGCTGTTTTTT
>-|TRBV7-2|TRBJ1-1|-
CASSNQVNTEAFF
TGTGCCAGCAGCAACCAGGTTAACACTGAAGCTTTCTTT
>TRBD2|TRBV4-3|TRBJ2-1|few
CASSQWLAAYNEQFF
TGCGCCAGCAGCCAGTGGCTAGCGGCCTACAATGAGCAGTTCTTC
>-|TRBV6-2/TRBV6-3|TRBJ1-2|-
CASSYSSGGYGYTF
TGTGCCAGCAGTTACTCGTCAGGAGGTTATGGCTACACCTTC
>TRBD1|TRBV19|TRBJ1-5|-
CASSDKTGGHQPQHF
TGTGCCAGTAGTGACAAGACAGGGGGTCACCAGCCCCAGCATTTT
>TRBD2|TRBV10-1|TRBJ2-3|-
CASSLGLAGGSTDTQYF
TGCGCCAGCAGCCTGGGACTAGCGGGAGGGAGCACAGATACGCAGTATTTT
>TRBD1|TRBV4-3|TRBJ2-5|-
CASSRTLQGSQETQYF
TGCGCCAGCAGCCGGACCCTACAGGGGTCCCAAGAGACCCAGTACTTC
>-|TRBV2|TRBJ2-1|few
CALKGVNEQFF
TGTGCCCTAAAGGGGGTCAATGAGCAGTTCTTC
>TRBD1|TRBV5-1|TRBJ1-1|few
CASSSDRGNTEAFF
TGCGCCAGCAGCTCGGACAGGGGGAACACTGAAGCTTTCTTT
>TRBD2|TRBV5-6|TRBJ2-5|once
CASSLVSSGDQETQYF
TGTGCCAGCAGCTTGGTGTCTAGCGGAGACCAAGAGACCCAGTACTTC
>TRBD2|TRBV4-3|TRBJ2-3|-
CASSQDGRDPGDTQYF
TGCGCCAGCAGCCAAGATGGGAGGGATCCCGGGGATACGCAGTATTTT
>TRBD1|TRBV30|TRBJ1-5|-
CAWRPTGGSGSQPQHF
TGTGCCTGGAGACCCACAGGGGGGTCCGGATCACAGCCCCAGCATTTT
>TRBD2|TRBV10-1|TRBJ2-3|-
CASSELAGGPRGDTQYF
TGCGCCAGCAGTGAATTGGCGGGAGGGCCACGGGGGGATACGCAGTATTTT
>TRBD1|TRBV4-1|TRBJ1-1|-
CASSQDKRTGLMNTEAFF
TGCGCCAGCAGCCAAGATAAAAGGACAGGGCTCATGAACACTGAAGCTTTCTTT
>-|TRBV6-5|TRBJ1-2|-
CASSQSRGRNYGYTF
TGTGCCAGCAGTCAATCCCGTGGGAGAAACTATGGCTACACCTTC
>TRBD2|TRBV19|TRBJ2-2|many
CASSIDVAGGGTGELFF
TGTGCCAGTAGTATAGACGTAGCGGGAGGGGGCACCGGGGAGCTGTTTTTT
>-|TRBV7-9|TRBJ1-1|-
CASSLSAGLGTEAFF
TGTGCCAGCAGCTTAAGTGCAGGGCTGGGCACTGAAGCTTTCTTT
>TRBD2|TRBV6-6|TRBJ2-1|-
CASSRGLAGYEQFF
TGTGCCAGCAGTAGGGGACTAGCGGGTTATGAGCAGTTCTTC
>TRBD1|TRBV5-6|TRBJ1-4|-
CASSSRLSPTGMNEKLFF
TGTGCCAGCAGCTCGCGGCTGTCCCCGACAGGGATGAATGAAAAACTGTTTTTT